A single sample gave rise to the 22 T cell receptor beta chains below, sequenced in a study of T cell repertoires in cytomegalovirus infection. The antigens for these receptors are not known. One entry per CDR3 protein results from TCRdb running MiXCR on the reads. The table has 450,000 to 550,000 distinct CDR3 sequences, roughly 46% seen once; the top ten hold about 41%. The input for sequencing was cultured PBMCs, taken from culture after CMV antigen stimulation. These receptors originate from a human donor in good health (CMV status not recorded). Some clones in this sample may be carry-over from other donors' samples.

On this clonotype itself: At one boundary the junction diverges from the germline segment, which might be a read error. The chain employs TRBV10-3 and TRBJ2-2; possibly TRBD2 for D (6 bases). The germline V gene encodes CDR1 ENHRY and CDR2 SYGVKD. CDR3 length: 14 amino acids. This CDR3 is CATSLATNTGELFF. The CDR3 coding sequence is TGTGCCACCAGTCTAGCGACGAACACCGGGGAGCTGTTTTTT.

This clonotype was recorded many times. The CDR3 protein is CASSPRTAVIATQYF. DNA for the CDR3: TGTGCCAGCAGCCCGAGGACAGCCGTGATTGCTACGCAGTATTTT. The chain combines TRBV7-8 with TRBJ2-3, with D maybe TRBD1 (6 bases). The CDR3 consists of 15 residues. Germline CDR1 is SGHVS and CDR2 is FQNEAQ. Trimming pared 5 bases from V and 8 bases from J, leaving 20 bases between.

V usage is TRBV19 and J usage is TRBJ2-1, with 11 bases matching TRBD2. The germline CDR1 and CDR2 sequences are LNHDA and SQIVND (reference sequence). The V and J ends lost 0 bases and 4 bases, in that order; junction bases with no gene match: 8. CDR3 length: 18 amino acids. CDR3 DNA sequence: TGTGCCAGTAGTATAGATCGCGGGCTAGCGGGAGGTTACAATGAGCAGTTCTTC. Translation gives CASSIDRGLAGGYNEQFF.

The V call is TRBV5-8, the J call TRBJ1-6, with D possibly being TRBD1 (6 bases). CDR3 length equals 13 residues. Germline V gene lookup returns CDR1 SGHTS and CDR2 YDEGEE. The V end was cut by 6 bases, the J end by 5 bases, with 9 bases between. Written as DNA, the CDR3 is TGTGCCAGCACAGGGGCCAATAATTCACCCCTCCACTTT. Translating gives CASTGANNSPLHF.

V usage is TRBV20-1 and J usage is TRBJ2-3; D is unclear. The CDR3 loop spans 13 amino acids. The ends were cut back, 1 base at V and 6 bases at J, with 11 bases in the middle. Germline V lookup: CDR1 DFQATT, CDR2 SNEGSKA (reference sequence). In DNA form, the CDR3 reads TGCAGTGCTAGAGGTCCGGGCGCGGATACGCAGTATTTT. As protein: CSARGPGADTQYF.

This chain connects TRBV4-1 to TRBJ1-2; no firm D call. Germline V gene lookup returns CDR1 MGHRA and CDR2 YSYEKL. This CDR3 is built from 14 residues. Trimming removed 1 base from V and 6 bases from J, with 12 bases in between. CDR3 loop: CASSQVAGVDGYTF. CDR3 nucleotides: TGCGCCAGCAGCCAAGTGGCAGGTGTGGATGGCTACACCTTC.

The rearrangement links TRBV12-3 or TRBV12-4 to TRBJ1-1, with 10 bases aligning to TRBD1. The CDR3 covers 14 residues. The ends lost 5 bases at V and 5 bases at J; junction bases unmatched: 5. The CDR3 here is CASSPDRGPTEAFF. CDR3 coding DNA: TGTGCCAGCAGTCCCGACAGGGGGCCTACTGAAGCTTTCTTT.

The sample holds a few counts of this clonotype. The chain recombines TRBV12-3 or TRBV12-4 with TRBJ1-2; 7 bases line up with TRBD1. CDR3 length: 14 amino acids. Trimming cost V 6 bases and J 6 bases; bases outside gene matches: 10. CDR3 DNA: TGTGCCAGCAGACCCTTAGAGGGGGCGAATGGCTACACCTTC. Its translation: CASRPLEGANGYTF.

V and J are TRBV5-6 and TRBJ2-3; D ambiguous. The CDR3 consists of 16 residues. The germline V gene encodes CDR1 SGHDT and CDR2 YYEEEE. V lost 4 bases and J 0 bases, leaving 15 bases between the germline ends. This chain's CDR3 is CASSLTLDASTDTQYF. CDR3 sequence (DNA): TGTGCCAGCAGCCTAACCTTGGATGCTAGCACAGATACGCAGTATTTT.

Notes on this clonotype: Relative to the germline gene, one junction end is altered; a read error may explain this. V usage is TRBV7-2 and J usage is TRBJ2-7; perhaps D is TRBD1 or TRBD2 (5 bases each). This CDR3 comprises 13 residues. CDR1 SGHTA and CDR2 FQGNSA come from the germline V gene. CDR3 DNA sequence: TGTGCCAGCAGCCTAGCTAGGGCAGGGGAGCAGTACTTC. This gives the protein CASSLARAGEQYF.

V usage is TRBV6-1 and J usage is TRBJ1-1, with D possibly being TRBD1 (6 bases). V gave up 1 base and J gave up 4 bases, with 10 bases separating them. The CDR3 is 14 amino acids. Germline V lookup: CDR1 MNHNS, CDR2 SASEGT. CDR3 region: CASSEVIGGTEAFF. The CDR3 DNA is TGTGCCAGCAGTGAAGTGATAGGGGGCACTGAAGCTTTCTTT.

This chain uses TRBV7-6 with TRBJ2-3, with 8 bases fitting TRBD2. The V gene's germline CDR1 is SGHVS and CDR2 FNYEAQ. J gave up 8 bases and V 6 bases, and 7 bases lay outside the gene matches. The CDR3 loop spans 13 amino acids. In DNA form, the CDR3 reads TGTGCCAGCAGTCTACCCGGACTAGCTACGCAGTATTTT. As protein: CASSLPGLATQYF.

The chain uses TRBV7-2 and TRBJ2-3; 15 nucleotides align to TRBD2. V dropped 5 bases and J dropped 4; count of bases not matched to a gene: 1. This CDR3 region has 15 residues. Germline-derived CDR1 and CDR2 are SGHTA and FQGNSA. This CDR3 is CASSGTSGGPDTQYF. The CDR3 nucleotides are TGTGCCAGCAGCGGGACTAGCGGGGGGCCAGATACGCAGTATTTT.

In its sample, this clonotype was seen a few times. V gene TRBV15 combines with J gene TRBJ2-2; D remains unclear. The germline V gene has CDR1 LNHNV and CDR2 YYDKDF (reference sequence). Trimming pared 5 bases from V and 4 bases from J, leaving 8 bases between. The CDR3 sequence is 13 residues long. CDR3 sequence: CATSLTSTGELFF. In DNA form, the CDR3 reads TGTGCCACCAGCCTTACGAGCACCGGGGAGCTGTTTTTT.

This clonotype has just a few counts. This chain connects TRBV12-3 or TRBV12-4 to TRBJ2-1, with TRBD2 identical over 7 bases. The CDR3 loop spans 18 amino acids. With 5 bases clipped from V and 1 base from J, the junction kept 14 bases outside the gene matches. The CDR3 sequence is CASSPRFGGVFSYNEQFF. The CDR3 DNA is TGTGCCAGCAGTCCCCGGTTTGGGGGGGTCTTTTCCTACAATGAGCAGTTCTTC.

The genes are TRBV6-6 and TRBJ1-2, with D hard to call. The CDR3 contains 14 residues. V lost 2 bases and J lost 2, with 9 bases in between. From germline, CDR1 is MNHNY and CDR2 SVGAGI (reference sequence). The CDR3 nucleotides read TGTGCCAGCAGTTACGACGGACCGAACTATGGCTACACCTTC. This translates into CASSYDGPNYGYTF.

This clonotype was recorded a few times. The chain is built from TRBV7-6 and TRBJ2-7; no firm D call. The germline gives CDR1 SGHVS, CDR2 FNYEAQ. The CDR3 has 13 residues. Deletions cut 2 bases from V and 6 bases from J, with 11 bases between. CDR3 protein: CASSLRQSFEQYF. CDR3 nucleotide sequence: TGTGCCAGCAGCTTAAGGCAAAGTTTCGAGCAGTACTTC.

This chain joins TRBV12-3 or TRBV12-4 and TRBJ2-7, with D perhaps assigned TRBD1 or TRBD2 (5 bases each). This CDR3 spans 15 amino acids. V was cut by 3 bases and J by 5 bases, with 17 bases left in between. In DNA form, the CDR3 reads TGTGCCAGCAGTTTTAGGCTGGGACGAGAGGACGAGCAGTACTTC. Its translation is CASSFRLGREDEQYF.

The V call is TRBV12-3 or TRBV12-4, the J call TRBJ2-1; D unresolved. There are 13 residues in the CDR3. Trimming removed 2 bases at V and 4 bases at J, with 6 bases between. The CDR3 DNA is TGTGCCAGCAGTTTATTCGAATACAATGAGCAGTTCTTC. It codes for CASSLFEYNEQFF.

V gene TRBV7-2 combines with J gene TRBJ1-4; 7 bases agree with TRBD1. Germline V gives CDR1 SGHTA, CDR2 FQGNSA. The CDR3 runs 16 residues. V trimming: 2 bases; J trimming: 0 bases; junction bases outside the gene matches: 3. CDR3 loop: CASSLRGTATNEKLFF. In DNA form, the CDR3 reads TGTGCCAGCAGCTTAAGGGGGACAGCAACTAATGAAAAACTGTTTTTT. Based on the CDR3 plus reference TRBV7-2 and TRBJ1-4, the full variable domain is GAGVSQSPSNKVTEKGKDVELRCDPISGHTALYWYRQSLGQGLEFLIYFQGNSAPDKSGLPSDRFSAERTGGSVSTLTIQRTQQEDSAVYLCASSLRGTATNEKLFFGSGTQLSVL.

The V gene is TRBV11-2, the J gene TRBJ2-3; D might be TRBD1 (6 bases). Trimming removed 6 bases at V and 1 base at J, with 20 bases between. Germline CDR1 SGHAT, CDR2 FQNNGV. The CDR3 is 17 residues long. The CDR3 DNA follows: TGTGCCAGCAGGTTTACGCCGAGGACAGACCGCACAGATACGCAGTATTTT. As protein: CASRFTPRTDRTDTQYF.

This clonotype was seen a handful of times. The chain carries TRBV4-2 and TRBJ1-5; D unclear. With 6 bases removed from V and 9 bases from J, the gap between germline ends came to 18 bases. Looked up from germline, CDR1 is LGHNA and CDR2 is YNFKEQ. This CDR3 is 14 amino acids long. The CDR3 sequence is CASRGRLLSGPQHF. In nucleotides, the CDR3 is TGTGCCAGCAGAGGACGGCTGCTATCTGGGCCCCAGCATTTT.